The clone carrying this T cell receptor (beta chain) was detected ten times or more. The CDR3 is 14 residues long. Germline V gene sequence: CDR1 SGHAT, CDR2 FQNNGV. Trimming stripped 5 bases from V and 6 bases from J, with 17 bases between. TCR beta libraries were built with iRepertoire HTBI primers and Arm-PCR of CDR3 regions. Each CDR3 protein is one row after TCRdb ran MiXCR on the multiplex PCR reads. In the table there are under 500,000 distinct CDR3 sequences, 16% of which are singletons. The time point denotes: newly diagnosed GD, antithyroid drugs for less than 3 months. Generation of the TCR library employed RNA extracted from PBMCs. The record originates from a study of regulatory T cells in long-lasting Graves disease. The wider study: Newly diagnosed Graves' patients took antithyroid drugs under 3 months.

These data are also associated with another study on T cells in Graves' hyperthyroidism and ophthalmopathy.

Source: peripheral blood mononuclear cells (PBMCs), taken at new diagnosis, from a patient treated with antithyroid drugs. The chain links TRBV11-2 to TRBJ2-7; D is tentatively TRBD1 or TRBD2 (5 bases each). The TCR comes from a woman under 40 with Graves disease. The CDR3 protein is CASSVEAGTLEQYF. The DNA for the CDR3 is TGTGCCAGCAGCGTTGAGGCAGGGACGCTCGAGCAGTACTTC.